Sequencing of this TCR beta chain was carried out in a study of Graves' ophthalmopathy and Graves' hyperthyroidism. Deletions cut 3 bases from V and 3 bases from J, with 16 bases between. This CDR3 has 17 amino acids. Germline-derived CDR1 and CDR2 are KGHDR and SFDVKD. The study amplified TCR beta CDR3 regions using RNA transcripts. HTBI primers were used in a first-round RT-PCR, which preceded a second-round multiplex PCR. Each CDR3 protein is one row after TCRdb ran MiXCR on the multiplex PCR reads. This table has around 400,000 distinct CDR3 sequences, 21% appearing once. This clonotype occurred many times.

The chain carries TRBV24-1 and TRBJ2-2; D may be TRBD1 (6 bases). Sequenced input: peripheral blood. The TCR originated in a woman younger than 35 with stable Graves' hyperthyroidism. CDR3 sequence: CATSDTGSRADTGELFF. The CDR3 DNA is TGTGCCACCAGTGATACAGGGTCCCGTGCGGACACCGGGGAGCTGTTTTTT.